The present T cell receptor (beta chain) was sequenced within a study of identical twins. General study points: Carriage of fewer insertions was seen in abundant cord blood beta clonotypes, whereas memory repertoires showed none.

This clonotype was counted many times. What it recognizes is unknown. TCRdb passed the 5' RACE reads through MiXCR, listing each CDR3 protein once. The table records 690,000 or so distinct CDR3 sequences, 5.5% to 7.5% of them present only once. V dropped 8 bases and J dropped 0; count of bases not matched to a gene: 8. The CDR3 is 15 amino acids. The germline V gene has CDR1 DFQATT and CDR2 SNEGSKA (reference sequence). The genes are TRBV20-1 and TRBJ2-3; 10 bases line up with TRBD2. The specimen sequenced was naive T cells sorted from blood. The receptor's source is a young man in good health. CDR3 DNA: TGCAGTCTCGGACTAGCGGTCCCTAGCACAGATACGCAGTATTTT. It specifies CSLGLAVPSTDTQYF.